This TCR beta chain was recorded in a study of T cells after posttransplantation cyclophosphamide. Points from the study as a whole: Recipient CMV seropositivity and CMV reactivation strongly tracked TRB clonality. Blood and skin or GI T cell repertoires showed limited TRB overlap. Donor CD8+ memory clones often dominated recipient blood repertoires at later times.

Sequencing was performed with immunoSEQ multiplex PCR; in TCRdb, only in-frame clones are kept and a portion is missing. The sample includes about 18,000 clones, less than 85% of them seen just once. On the day of bone marrow donation, the related graft donor provided peripheral blood. This CDR3 comprises 13 residues. Trimming left V 6 bases short and J 9 bases short, with 17 bases between. The germline V gene has CDR1 MNHEY and CDR2 SVGAGI. Note on this clone: The antigen is undetermined.

The J gene is TRBJ2-5, the V gene TRBV6-5; a weak D match, TRBD1 (5 bases). Sequencing was done on a sample of memory CD4+ T cells sorted from blood. The receptor was isolated from a man aged 25-45 years in good health and a related stem cell transplant donor. The CDR3 is CASRVGPGRAQYF. DNA for the CDR3: TGTGCCAGCAGAGTCGGGCCAGGCAGGGCCCAGTACTTC.